This T cell receptor (beta chain) emerged from a study of CD4 T cells in relation to SARS-CoV-2 and coronaviruses (dated by TCRdb to about 2021). Study-level background: In the ViraFEST assay, PBMCs were grown with antigen for around nine days, and TCR beta CDR3s were then sequenced to identify antigen-specific clonal expansions. Of the 12 convalescent patients, 8 were male and 4 were female, and two of the subjects were Hispanic. The full convalescent cohort of approximately 13 patients had a median age of about 40 years, ranging from roughly 21 to 80 years. Samples from a few pre-COVID donors and the naive versus memory experiments were sequenced with the Adaptive Biotechnologies TCR-sequencing kit; other data were Illumina-based. Using patient-derived lymphoblastoid cell lines, the shared crossreactive spike epitopes were mapped to their HLA restriction. For other donors in the study, expansion assays were sequenced with a different, Illumina-based TCR-beta assay. The study assessed, at the TCR clonotype level, memory CD4+ T cell crossreactivity between SARS-CoV-2 and common cold coronavirus spike proteins. Paper-wide results and their limitations: Crossreactivity analysis centred on spike protein, so crossreactivity against other viral proteins was not assessed. Naive versus memory sequencing indicated the assay detects memory recall responses rather than primary responses primed during culture. Significantly weaker SARS-CoV-2-driven expansion was shown by crossreactive clones than by monoreactive clones, consistent with antigenic imprinting. In around three fifths of donors, memory CD4+ clonotypes turned up that crossrecognized SARS-CoV-2 and at least one common cold coronavirus spike. No donor contributed both pre-pandemic and post-infection samples, which limited tracing the source of pre-existing responses. The study was constrained by small numbers of patients and of tested TCRs.

Including cysteine and phenylalanine, the CDR3 has 12 amino acids. Solely the CDR3 DNA is kept, with 36 bases framed from the first base. CDR1 and CDR2, per the germline V gene, are SNHLY and FYNNEI. The trim is 2 bases for V and 4 bases for J, with a gap of 5 bases between the germline ends. DNA from CEF-cultured naive and memory CD4+ T cells underwent immunoSEQ TCR-beta sequencing at survey level. The study's processing was this. During preprocessing, nonproductive sequences were removed, as were CDR3s that did not start with C, did not end with F or W, or were shorter than 7 amino acids. Antigen-specific clonotypes were called with the MANAFEST web app, based on expansion relative to reference and other culture wells. A clone was considered positive if significant expansion relative to the reference culture was observed in 2 of 3 replicate wells at an FDR below 0.05. A further requirement for positive clones was significant expansion compared with all other tandem wells, along with an odds ratio above 5. Cultured and uncultured naive and memory CD4+ repertoires were searched for previously identified spike- and CEF-reactive CDR3s. CDR3 homology was quantified as pairwise Levenshtein distance, calculated with the stringdist R package after three terminal residues were trimmed from each end. TCRdb limited this immuneACCESS table to in-frame rearrangements with V and J called. A share of clones is missing; checked studies link under half to unresolved V genes, and the rest is unexplained. V, J and clone size are taken as reported in that table, and D and trimming were inferred from the DNA itself. Recorded for this sample are 40,000 to 50,000 clones; nearly 85% of them occurred a single time. The ten largest make up less than 1.5% of the sample.

A remark on this clone: It lacks a known antigen. No per-base quality is available; no much larger clone lies one base away.

Naive and memory CD4+ T cells were separated from cryopreserved PBMCs through CD4 enrichment, which was followed by EasySep naive CD4+ T cell enrichment. Sorted naive or memory CD4+ T cells (around 110,000) were grown at a 1:1 ratio with T cell-depleted PBMCs and CEF peptides for less than 12 days. Each peptide culture condition was generally run in triplicate replicate wells. Ficoll-Paque PLUS gradient centrifugation was used to isolate PBMCs from leukapheresis product or whole blood. PBMCs were either cryopreserved at -140°C or used fresh in the expansion assay. The QIAamp Micro DNA Kit was used to extract genomic DNA from the CD4+ T cells.

This chain joins TRBV2 to TRBJ2-5; no D gene can be assigned with confidence. Sequenced material: naive CD4+ T cells from PBMCs, cultured in vitro. The cell subset or site label here, explained by the study, means: naive CD4+ T cells isolated by negative enrichment. The clonotype comes from an adult with COVID-19. Here the CDR3 is given as CASSENRETQYF. In nucleotide form, the sequence is TGTGCCAGCAGTGAAAACCGAGAGACCCAGTACTTC.